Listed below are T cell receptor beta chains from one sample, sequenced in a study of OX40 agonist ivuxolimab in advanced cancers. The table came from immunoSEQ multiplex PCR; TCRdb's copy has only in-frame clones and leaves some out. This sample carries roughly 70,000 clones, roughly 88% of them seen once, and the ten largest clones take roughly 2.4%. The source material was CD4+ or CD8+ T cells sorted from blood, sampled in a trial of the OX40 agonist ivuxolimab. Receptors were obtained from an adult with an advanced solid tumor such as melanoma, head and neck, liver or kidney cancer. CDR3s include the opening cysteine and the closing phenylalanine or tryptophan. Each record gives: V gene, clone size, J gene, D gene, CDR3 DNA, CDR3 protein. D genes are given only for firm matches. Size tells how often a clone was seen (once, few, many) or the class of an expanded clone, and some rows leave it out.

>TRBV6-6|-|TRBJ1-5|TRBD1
TGTGCCAGCAGACCAAGACAGGGTGGCAATCAGCCCCAGCATTTT
CASRPRQGGNQPQHF
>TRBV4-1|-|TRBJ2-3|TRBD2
TGCGCCAGCAGCCCAGCGGGAGTTTCTGGAGATACGCAGTATTTT
CASSPAGVSGDTQYF
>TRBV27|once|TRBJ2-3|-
TGTGCCAGCAGTTCTAGCGTAGGCACAGATACGCAGTATTTT
CASSSSVGTDTQYF
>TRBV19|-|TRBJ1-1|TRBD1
TGTGCCAGTAGACTACAGGGGGCCCTACAAAACACTGAAGCTTTCTTT
CASRLQGALQNTEAFF
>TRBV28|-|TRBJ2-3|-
TGTGCCAGCAGTGTCGGTTCAGATACGCAGTATTTT
CASSVGSDTQYF
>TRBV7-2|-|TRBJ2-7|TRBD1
TGTGCCAGCAGCACGACCGGGACAGGGAACTACGAGCAGTACTTC
CASSTTGTGNYEQYF
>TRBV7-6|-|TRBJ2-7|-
TGTGCCAGCAGCTCACAAGACCGGGGTCACGAGCAGTACTTC
CASSSQDRGHEQYF
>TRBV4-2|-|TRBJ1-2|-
TGTGCCAGCAGCCAAGATCAGGGAGGTGGCTACACCTTC
CASSQDQGGGYTF
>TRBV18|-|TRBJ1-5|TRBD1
TGTGCCAGCTCACCAACAGGACAGGCTCTTAATCATCAGCCCCAGCATTTT
CASSPTGQALNHQPQHF
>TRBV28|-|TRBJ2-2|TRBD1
TGTGCCAGCAGGGACGGGACAGGGGGCACCGGGGAGCTGTTTTTT
CASRDGTGGTGELFF
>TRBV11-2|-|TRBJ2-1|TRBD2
TGTGCCAGCAGCTTACAGGGACTAGCGGTAGGGGAGCAGTTCTTC
CASSLQGLAVGEQFF
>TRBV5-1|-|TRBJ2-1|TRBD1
TGCGCCAGCAGCTTGGAACAGGGGGCGTACAATGAGCAGTTCTTC
CASSLEQGAYNEQFF
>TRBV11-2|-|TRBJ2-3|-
TGTGCCAGCAGCTTAGGTCCTAGAGATACGCAGTATTTT
CASSLGPRDTQYF
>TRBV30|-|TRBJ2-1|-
TGTGCCTGGAGTCGGGGGTCTGAGCAGTTCTTC
CAWSRGSEQFF
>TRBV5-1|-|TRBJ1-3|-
TGCGCCAGCTCAAAAGGACCGGGAAACACCATATATTTT
CASSKGPGNTIYF
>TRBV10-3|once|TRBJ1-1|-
TGTGCCACCCGGGCCACGTTGTCTGAGCCTGAAGCTTTCTTT
CATRATLSEPEAFF
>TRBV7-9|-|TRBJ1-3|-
TGTGCCAGCGGGTTGGGTCCTGGAAACACCATATATTTT
CASGLGPGNTIYF
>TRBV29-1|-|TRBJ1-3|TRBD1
TGCAGCGTCCAAGACAGGGAAGGGACCATATATTTT
CSVQDREGTIYF
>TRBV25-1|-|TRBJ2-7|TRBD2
TGTGCCACCGGGACTAGCGGGAGGGGAAACGAGCAGTACTTC
CATGTSGRGNEQYF
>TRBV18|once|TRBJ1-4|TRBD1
TGTGCCAGCTTCCGGGACAGGGACGAAAAACTGTTTTTT
CASFRDRDEKLFF
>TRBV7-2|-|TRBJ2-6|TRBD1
TGTGCCAGCAGCGCCCGACAGGGCTCCCCGACTGGGGCCAACGTCCTGACTTTC
CASSARQGSPTGANVLTF
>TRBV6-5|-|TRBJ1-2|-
TGTGCCAGCAGCCTAGATGCCCTTGGTAACTATGGCTACACCTTC
CASSLDALGNYGYTF
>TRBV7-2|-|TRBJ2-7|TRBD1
TGTGCCAGCAGCCCGCACAGGGGCGAGCAGTACTTC
CASSPHRGEQYF
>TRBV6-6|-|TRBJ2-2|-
TGTGCCAGCAGTTACTCGTACAGAACGAACACCGGGGAGCTGTTTTTT
CASSYSYRTNTGELFF
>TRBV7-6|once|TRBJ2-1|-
TGTGCCAGCAGCCCGGACAGGGAGGGTGAGCAGTTCTTC
CASSPDREGEQFF
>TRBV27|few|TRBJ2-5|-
TGTGCCAGCAGTCCCGGCCGTAGGGCTCGGAGGGTAGAGACCCAGTACTTC
CASSPGRRARRVETQYF
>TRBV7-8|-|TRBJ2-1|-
TGTGCCAGCAGCTTAGCTCGCTTCAGGGTAACCAATGAGCAGTTCTTC
CASSLARFRVTNEQFF
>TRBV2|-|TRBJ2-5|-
TGTGCCAGCAGTGGAGGCTTCCAAGAGACCCAGTACTTC
CASSGGFQETQYF
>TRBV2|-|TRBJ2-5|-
TGTGCCAGCAGTGTCCGGGACCCAAGGGAGACCCAGTACTTC
CASSVRDPRETQYF
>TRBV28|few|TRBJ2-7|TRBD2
TGTGCCAGCAGTCCCCCTCTAGCGGGAGGAAGTGAGCAGTACTTC
CASSPPLAGGSEQYF
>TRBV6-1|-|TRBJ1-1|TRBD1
TGTGCCAGCAGTAGACAGGGGGGGAACACTGAAGCTTTCTTT
CASSRQGGNTEAFF
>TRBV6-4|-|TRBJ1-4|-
TGTGCCAGCAGTGAACAGGGAGGTAATGAAAAACTGTTTTTT
CASSEQGGNEKLFF
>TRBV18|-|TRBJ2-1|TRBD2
TGTGCCAGCTCACCGACTAGCGGGGGGGCCCATATGAATGAGCAGTTCTTC
CASSPTSGGAHMNEQFF
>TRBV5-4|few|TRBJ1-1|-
TGTGCCAGCAGCATAGAGGTTAACACTGAAGCTTTCTTT
CASSIEVNTEAFF
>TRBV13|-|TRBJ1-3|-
TGTGCCAGCAGCTCTACGCTTTTAGACATCGGAAACACCATATATTTT
CASSSTLLDIGNTIYF
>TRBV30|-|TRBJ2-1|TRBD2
TGTGCCTGGACCCGAGGGACTAGCGGGGGGAATGAGCAGTTCTTC
CAWTRGTSGGNEQFF
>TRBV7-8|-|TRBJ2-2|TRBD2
TGTGCCAGCAGCCGCCGACTAGCGGGGGACCGGGAGCTGTTTTTT
CASSRRLAGDRELFF
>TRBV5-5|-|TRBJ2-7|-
TGTGCCAGCAGCTTAGTCCAGGGGAATTACGAGCAGTACTTC
CASSLVQGNYEQYF
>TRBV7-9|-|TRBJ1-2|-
TGTGCCAGCAGCGTGACGGGGCAGCTCTATGGCTACACCTTC
CASSVTGQLYGYTF
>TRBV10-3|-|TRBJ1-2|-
TGTGCCATCAGTGACCTGGACAGCCTAGCTAGATATGGCTACACCTTC
CAISDLDSLARYGYTF
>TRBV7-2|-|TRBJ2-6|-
TGTGCCAGCAGCGTGAAAACTGGGGCCAACGTCCTGACTTTC
CASSVKTGANVLTF
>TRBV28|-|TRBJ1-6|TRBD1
TGTGCCAGCAGGGGGAGACAAGGACAGGGAACGTCAGGCGGTTCACCCCTCCACTTT
CASRGRQGQGTSGGSPLHF
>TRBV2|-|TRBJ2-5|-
TGTGCCAGCAGCCCAACGCTTGGGGTCGAGACCCAGTACTTC
CASSPTLGVETQYF
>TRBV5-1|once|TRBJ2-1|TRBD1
TGCGCCAGCAGTCCGGGACAGAATGAGCAGTTCTTC
CASSPGQNEQFF
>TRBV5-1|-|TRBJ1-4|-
TGCGCCAGCAGCTTGAGGGCTGTAGAAAACTCGAATGAAAAACTGTTTTTT
CASSLRAVENSNEKLFF
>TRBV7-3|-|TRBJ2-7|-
TGTGCCAGCAGCCCCAGGGGGGTTCCCTCCTACGAGCAGTACTTC
CASSPRGVPSYEQYF
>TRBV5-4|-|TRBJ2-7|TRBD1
TGTGCCAGCAGCACTAGACAGGGGGCCTACGAGCAGTACTTC
CASSTRQGAYEQYF
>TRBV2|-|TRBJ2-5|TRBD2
TGTGCCAGCTCGGCCGGGACTAGCGGGGGGGAAGAGACCCAGTACTTC
CASSAGTSGGEETQYF
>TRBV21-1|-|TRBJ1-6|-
TGTGCCAGCAGCAAGGGGGCCCGGCGGCCAGGGCGCCTCTCCTATAATTCACCCCTCCACTTT
CASSKGARRPGRLSYNSPLHF